This T cell receptor beta chain emerged from a study of chronic HIV infection and antiretroviral therapy. TCRdb re-called the 5' RACE reads with MiXCR, one entry per CDR3 protein. The table includes 40,000 to 50,000 distinct CDR3 sequences, about 18% detected once. The germline CDR1 and CDR2 sequences are LGHNA and YNFKEQ. This CDR3 comprises 15 residues. J was trimmed by 5 bases and V by 4 bases; bases with no gene match: 5. This TCR was recovered from an adult who had HIV and had not received antiretroviral therapy, or was an uninfected healthy control (not recorded which). V and J are TRBV4-2 and TRBJ1-5; 10 positions match TRBD1. Input material: peripheral blood. CDR3 sequence (DNA): TGTGCCAGCAGCCCGATTGGGACAGGGGATCAGCCCCAGCATTTT. Translation: CASSPIGTGDQPQHF.